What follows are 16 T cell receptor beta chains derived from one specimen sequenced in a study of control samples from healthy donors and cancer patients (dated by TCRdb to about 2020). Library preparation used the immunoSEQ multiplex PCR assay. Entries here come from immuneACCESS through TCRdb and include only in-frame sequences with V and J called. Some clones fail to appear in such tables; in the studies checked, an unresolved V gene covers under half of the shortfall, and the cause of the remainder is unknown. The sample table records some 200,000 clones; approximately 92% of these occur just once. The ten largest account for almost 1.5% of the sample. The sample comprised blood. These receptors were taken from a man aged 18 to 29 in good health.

CDR3 DNA sequence: TGTGCCAGCAGTCCAGGGCTACCCAATCAGCCCCAGCATTTT. Translated, it gives CASSPGLPNQPQHF. J is TRBJ1-5 and V is TRBV2, with D perhaps TRBD1 (5 bases). This CDR3 has 14 residues. The V gene lost 5 bases and the J gene lost 3 bases, with 11 bases spanning the gap. Germline assignment: CDR1 SNHLY and CDR2 FYNNEI.

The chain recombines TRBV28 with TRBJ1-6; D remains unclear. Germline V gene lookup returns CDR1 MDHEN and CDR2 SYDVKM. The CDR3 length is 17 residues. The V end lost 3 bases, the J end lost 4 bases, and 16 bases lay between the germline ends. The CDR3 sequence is CASSFPDRTFYNSPLHF. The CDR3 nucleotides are TGTGCCAGCAGTTTCCCGGACCGGACGTTTTATAATTCACCCCTCCACTTT.

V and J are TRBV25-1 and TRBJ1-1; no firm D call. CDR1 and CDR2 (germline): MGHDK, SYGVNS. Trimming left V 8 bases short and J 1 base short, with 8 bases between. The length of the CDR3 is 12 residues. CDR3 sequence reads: CASSITNTEAFF. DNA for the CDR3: TGTGCCAGCTCAATCACGAACACTGAAGCTTTCTTT. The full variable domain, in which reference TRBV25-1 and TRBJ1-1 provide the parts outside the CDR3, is EADIYQTPRYLVIGTGKKITLECSQTMGHDKMYWYQQDPGMELHLIHYSYGVNSTEKGDLSSESTVSRIRTEHFPLTLESARPSHTSQYLCASSITNTEAFFGQGTRLTVV.

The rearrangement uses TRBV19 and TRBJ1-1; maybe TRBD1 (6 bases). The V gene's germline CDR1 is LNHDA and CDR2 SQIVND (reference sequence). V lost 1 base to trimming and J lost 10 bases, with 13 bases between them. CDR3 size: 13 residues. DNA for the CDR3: TGTGCCAGTAGTATAGGGGGGCAGACCCCAGCTTTCTTT. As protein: CASSIGGQTPAFF.

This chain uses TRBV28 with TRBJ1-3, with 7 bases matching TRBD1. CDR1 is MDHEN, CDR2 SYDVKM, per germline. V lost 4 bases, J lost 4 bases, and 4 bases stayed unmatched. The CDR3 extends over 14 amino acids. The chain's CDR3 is CASSSPDRGNTIYF. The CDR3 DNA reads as TGTGCCAGCAGTTCACCGGACAGGGGAAACACCATATATTTT.

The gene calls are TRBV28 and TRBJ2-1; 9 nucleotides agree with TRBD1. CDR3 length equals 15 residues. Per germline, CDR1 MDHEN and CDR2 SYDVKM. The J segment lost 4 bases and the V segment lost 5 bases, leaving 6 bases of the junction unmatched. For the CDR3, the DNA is TGTGCCAGCAGTACACCGGACAGGGGATACAATGAGCAGTTCTTC. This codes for CASSTPDRGYNEQFF.

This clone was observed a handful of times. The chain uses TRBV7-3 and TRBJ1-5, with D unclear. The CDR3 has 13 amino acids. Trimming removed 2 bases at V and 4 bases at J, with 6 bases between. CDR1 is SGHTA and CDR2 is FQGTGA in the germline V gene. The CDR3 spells CASSLEANQPQHF. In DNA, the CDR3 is TGTGCCAGCAGCTTAGAGGCTAATCAGCCCCAGCATTTT.

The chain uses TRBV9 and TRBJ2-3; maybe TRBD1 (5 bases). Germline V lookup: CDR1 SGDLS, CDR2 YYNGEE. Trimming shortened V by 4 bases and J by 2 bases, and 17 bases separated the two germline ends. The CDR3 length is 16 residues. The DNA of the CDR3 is TGTGCCAGCAGCCACGGCCCGACAGACTTCACAGATACGCAGTATTTT. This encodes CASSHGPTDFTDTQYF. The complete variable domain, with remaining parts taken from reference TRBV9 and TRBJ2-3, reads DSGVTQTPKHLITATGQRVTLRCSPRSGDLSVYWYQQSLDQGLQFLIQYYNGEERAKGNILERFSAQQFPDLHSELNLSSLELGDSALYFCASSHGPTDFTDTQYFGPGTRLTVL.

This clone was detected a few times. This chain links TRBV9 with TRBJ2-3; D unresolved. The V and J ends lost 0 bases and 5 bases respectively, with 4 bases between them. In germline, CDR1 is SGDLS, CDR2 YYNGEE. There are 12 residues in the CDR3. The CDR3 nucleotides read TGTGCCAGCAGCGTAGGGGGAGATACGCAGTATTTT. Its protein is CASSVGGDTQYF.

The CDR3 reads CASSLSQGMGAVEQFF. The CDR3 bases are TGCGCCAGCAGCTTGTCTCAGGGAATGGGAGCGGTTGAGCAGTTCTTC. The V and J genes are TRBV5-1 and TRBJ2-1; either TRBD1 or TRBD2 may supply D (5 bases each). This CDR3 has 16 residues. Germline V gives CDR1 SGHRS, CDR2 YFSETQ. V lost 1 base to trimming and J lost 9 bases, with 20 bases between them.

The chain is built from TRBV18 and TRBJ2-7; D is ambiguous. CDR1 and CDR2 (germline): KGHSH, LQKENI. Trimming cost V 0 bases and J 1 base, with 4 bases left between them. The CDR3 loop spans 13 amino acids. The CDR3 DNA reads TGTGCCAGCTCACCACCGCTTTCCTACGAGCAGTACTTC. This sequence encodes CASSPPLSYEQYF.

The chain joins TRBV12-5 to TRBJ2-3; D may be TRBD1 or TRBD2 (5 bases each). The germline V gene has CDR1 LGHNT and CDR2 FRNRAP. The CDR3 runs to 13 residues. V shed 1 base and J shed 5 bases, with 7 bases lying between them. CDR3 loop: CASGLARGDTQYF. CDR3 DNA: TGTGCTAGTGGTTTGGCGAGGGGAGATACGCAGTATTTT.

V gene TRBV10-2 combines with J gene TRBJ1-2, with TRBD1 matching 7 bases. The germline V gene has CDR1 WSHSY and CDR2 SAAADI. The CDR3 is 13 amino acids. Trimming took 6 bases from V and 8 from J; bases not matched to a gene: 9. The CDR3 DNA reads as TGCGCCAGCAGAGCGACAGGGCCCAGGGGCTACACCTTC. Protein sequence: CASRATGPRGYTF.

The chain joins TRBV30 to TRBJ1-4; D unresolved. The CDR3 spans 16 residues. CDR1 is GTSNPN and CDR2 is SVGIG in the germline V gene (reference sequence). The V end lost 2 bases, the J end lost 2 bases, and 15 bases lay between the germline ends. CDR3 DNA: TGTGCCTGGAGTACCCGTTTGGGCTGGACTAATGAAAAACTGTTTTTT. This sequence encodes CAWSTRLGWTNEKLFF. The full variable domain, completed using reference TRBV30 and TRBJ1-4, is SQTIHQWPATLVQPVGSPLSLECTVEGTSNPNLYWYRQAAGRGLQLLFYSVGIGQISSEVPQNLSASRPQDRQFILSSKKLLLSDSGFYLCAWSTRLGWTNEKLFFGSGTQLSVL.

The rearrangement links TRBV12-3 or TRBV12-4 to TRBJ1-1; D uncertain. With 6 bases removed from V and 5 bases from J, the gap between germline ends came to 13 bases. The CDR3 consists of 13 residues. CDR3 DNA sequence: TGTGCCAGCAGCCCGCCAGTTAAGACTGAAGCTTTCTTT. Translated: CASSPPVKTEAFF.

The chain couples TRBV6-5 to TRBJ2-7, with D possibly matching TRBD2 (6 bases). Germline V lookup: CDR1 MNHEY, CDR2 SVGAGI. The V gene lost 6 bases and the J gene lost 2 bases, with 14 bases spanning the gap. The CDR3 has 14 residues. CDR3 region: CASSRAGFAYEQYF. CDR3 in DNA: TGTGCCAGCAGCCGGGCGGGGTTCGCCTACGAGCAGTACTTC.